The clone carrying this TCR beta chain appeared a few times. Its antigen is still unknown. Sample time point: persistent/refractory GD, antithyroid drugs over 5 years with positive TRAb. TCR sequences were obtained from RNA taken from PBMCs. Under American Thyroid Association guidelines, Graves' disease was diagnosed. For TCR beta, libraries came from iRepertoire HTBI primers and Arm-PCR of CDR3 regions. MiXCR was run by TCRdb on the multiplex PCR reads, yielding one entry per CDR3 protein. The sample includes a few hundred thousand distinct CDR3 sequences, around a fifth of them seen just once. This record belongs to a study of regulatory T cells in long-lasting Graves disease. Study-wide background: Persistent cases were those of Graves' disease that involved over 5 years of antithyroid drugs with positive TSH receptor antibodies.

Overall study findings and caveats: Study of thyroid tissue was not done, with only peripheral blood studied.

Sequenced material: peripheral blood mononuclear cells (PBMCs), taken when the disease was refractory, from a patient treated with antithyroid drugs. The receptor's source is a female donor with Graves disease.

CDR3 sequence (DNA): TGTGCCAGCGGGGAATCCGTTTACGAGCAGTACTTC. Translation: CASGESVYEQYF. The genes are TRBV6-1 and TRBJ2-7; no reliable D call. The CDR3 loop spans 12 amino acids. V dropped 8 bases and J dropped 4 bases, with 12 bases sitting between them. CDR1 is MNHNS, CDR2 SASEGT, per germline.